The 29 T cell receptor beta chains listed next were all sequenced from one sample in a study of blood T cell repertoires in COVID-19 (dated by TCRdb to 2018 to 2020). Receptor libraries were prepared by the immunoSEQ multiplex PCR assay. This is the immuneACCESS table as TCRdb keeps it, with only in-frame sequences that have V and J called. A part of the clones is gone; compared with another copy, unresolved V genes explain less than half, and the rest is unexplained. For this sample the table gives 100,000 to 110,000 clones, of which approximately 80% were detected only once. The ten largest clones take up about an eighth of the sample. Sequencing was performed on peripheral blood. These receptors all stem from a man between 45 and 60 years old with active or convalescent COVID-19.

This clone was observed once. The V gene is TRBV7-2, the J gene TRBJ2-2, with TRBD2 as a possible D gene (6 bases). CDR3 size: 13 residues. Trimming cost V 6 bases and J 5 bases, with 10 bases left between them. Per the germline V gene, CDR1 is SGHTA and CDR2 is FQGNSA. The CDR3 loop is CASRPRGTGELFF. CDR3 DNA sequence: TGTGCCAGCAGACCCCGGGGGACCGGGGAGCTGTTTTTT.

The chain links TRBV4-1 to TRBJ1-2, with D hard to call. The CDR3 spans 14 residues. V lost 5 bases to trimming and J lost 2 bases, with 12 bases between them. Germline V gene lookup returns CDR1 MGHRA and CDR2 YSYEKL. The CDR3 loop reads CASSSVEKNYGYTF. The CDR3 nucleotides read TGCGCCAGCAGCTCCGTTGAGAAAAACTATGGCTACACCTTC.

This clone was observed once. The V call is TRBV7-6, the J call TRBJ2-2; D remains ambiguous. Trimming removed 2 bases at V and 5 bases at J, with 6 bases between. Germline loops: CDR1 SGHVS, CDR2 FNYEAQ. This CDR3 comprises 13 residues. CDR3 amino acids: CASSLTQTGELFF. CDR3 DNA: TGTGCCAGCAGCTTAACTCAAACCGGGGAGCTGTTTTTT. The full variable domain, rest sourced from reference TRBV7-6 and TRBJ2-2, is GAGVSQSPRYKVTKRGQDVALRCDPISGHVSLYWYRQALGQGPEFLTYFNYEAQQDKSGLPNDRFSAERPEGSISTLTIQRTEQRDSAMYRCASSLTQTGELFFGEGSRLTVL.

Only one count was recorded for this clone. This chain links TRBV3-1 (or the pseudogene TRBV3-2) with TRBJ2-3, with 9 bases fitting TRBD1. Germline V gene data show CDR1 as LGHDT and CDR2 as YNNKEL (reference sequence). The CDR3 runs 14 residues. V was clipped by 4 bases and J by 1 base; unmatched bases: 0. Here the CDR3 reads CASSRQGGTDTQYF. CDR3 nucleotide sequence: TGTGCCAGCAGCCGACAGGGGGGCACAGATACGCAGTATTTT.

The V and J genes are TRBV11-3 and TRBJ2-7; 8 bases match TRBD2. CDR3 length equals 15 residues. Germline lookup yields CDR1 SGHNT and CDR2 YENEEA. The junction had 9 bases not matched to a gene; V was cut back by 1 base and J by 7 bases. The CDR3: CASSLVLAAWREQYF. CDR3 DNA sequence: TGTGCCAGCAGCTTAGTACTAGCGGCTTGGCGTGAGCAGTACTTC.

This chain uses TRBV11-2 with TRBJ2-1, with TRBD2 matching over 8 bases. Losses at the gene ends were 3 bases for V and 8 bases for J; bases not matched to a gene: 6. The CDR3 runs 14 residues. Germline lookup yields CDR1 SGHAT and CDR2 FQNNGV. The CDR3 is CASSFSGSGYEQFF. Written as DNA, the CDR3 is TGTGCCAGCAGCTTCAGCGGGAGCGGCTATGAGCAGTTCTTC.

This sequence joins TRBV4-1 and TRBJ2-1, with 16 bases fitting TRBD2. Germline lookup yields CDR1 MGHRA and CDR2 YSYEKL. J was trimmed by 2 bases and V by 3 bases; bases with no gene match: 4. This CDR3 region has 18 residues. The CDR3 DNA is TGCGCCAGCAGCCATCCCGGGACTAGCGGGAGGGCCTACAATGAGCAGTTCTTC. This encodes CASSHPGTSGRAYNEQFF.

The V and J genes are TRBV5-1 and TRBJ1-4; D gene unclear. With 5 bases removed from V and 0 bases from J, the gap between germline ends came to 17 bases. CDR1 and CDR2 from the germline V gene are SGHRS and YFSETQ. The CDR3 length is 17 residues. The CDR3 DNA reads TGCGCCAGCAGGGCGGCTCTTTCTACCACAACTAATGAAAAACTGTTTTTT. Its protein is CASRAALSTTTNEKLFF.

The CDR3 bases are TGTGCCAGCAGCCCAGGGGCAGGGGAATACGAGCAGTACTTC. This gives the protein CASSPGAGEYEQYF. V gene TRBV7-8 combines with J gene TRBJ2-7; maybe TRBD1 (6 bases). From germline, CDR1 is SGHVS and CDR2 FQNEAQ. CDR3 length: 14 residues. The V end was cut by 5 bases, the J end by 4 bases, with 15 bases between.

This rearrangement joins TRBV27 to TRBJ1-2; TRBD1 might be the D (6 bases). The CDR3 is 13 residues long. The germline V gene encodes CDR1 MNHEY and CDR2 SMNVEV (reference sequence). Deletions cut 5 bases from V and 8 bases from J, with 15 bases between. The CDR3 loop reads CASSEPQGFGYTF. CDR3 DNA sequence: TGTGCCAGCAGTGAACCGCAGGGGTTCGGCTACACCTTC.

Here the CDR3 reads CASSLQGETQYF. As DNA, the CDR3 is TGTGCCAGCAGCTTACAGGGGGAGACCCAGTACTTC. The genes are TRBV7-9 and TRBJ2-5; the D gene is possibly TRBD1 (6 bases). Per the germline V gene, CDR1 is SEHNR and CDR2 is FQNEAQ (reference sequence). The germline V and J ends were trimmed by 2 bases and 5 bases, with 6 bases remaining between them. The CDR3 is 12 amino acids.

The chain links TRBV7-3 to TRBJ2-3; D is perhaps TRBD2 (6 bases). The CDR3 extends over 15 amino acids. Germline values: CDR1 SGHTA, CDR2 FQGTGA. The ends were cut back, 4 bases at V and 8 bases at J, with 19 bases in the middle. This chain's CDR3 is CASSSGLAGSATQYF. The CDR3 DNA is TGTGCCAGCAGCTCAGGACTGGCGGGGTCGGCTACGCAGTATTTT.

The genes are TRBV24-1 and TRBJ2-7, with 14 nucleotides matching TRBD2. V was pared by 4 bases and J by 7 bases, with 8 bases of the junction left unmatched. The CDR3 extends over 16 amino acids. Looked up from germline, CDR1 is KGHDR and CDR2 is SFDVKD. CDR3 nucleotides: TGTGCCACCAGTGAGGGACTAGCGGGAGCGCTGAGGGAGCAGTACTTC. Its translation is CATSEGLAGALREQYF.

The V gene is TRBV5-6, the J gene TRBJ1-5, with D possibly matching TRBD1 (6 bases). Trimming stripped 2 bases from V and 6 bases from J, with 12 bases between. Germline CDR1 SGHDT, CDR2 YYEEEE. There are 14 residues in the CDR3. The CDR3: CASSFEGESQPQHF. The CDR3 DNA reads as TGTGCCAGCAGCTTTGAGGGGGAAAGTCAGCCCCAGCATTTT.

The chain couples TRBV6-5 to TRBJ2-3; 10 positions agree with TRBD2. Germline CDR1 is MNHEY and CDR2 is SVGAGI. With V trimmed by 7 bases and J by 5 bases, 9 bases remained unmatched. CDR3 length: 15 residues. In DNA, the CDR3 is TGTGCCAGCATAAATAGCGGGAGGTCTGGAGATACGCAGTATTTT. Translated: CASINSGRSGDTQYF.

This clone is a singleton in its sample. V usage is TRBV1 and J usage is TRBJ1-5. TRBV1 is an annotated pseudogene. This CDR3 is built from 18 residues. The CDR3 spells CTSSQGQSKGREDQPQHF. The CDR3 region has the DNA TGCACCAGCAGCCAAGGCCAGTCCAAGGGGAGGGAGGATCAGCCCCAGCATTTT.

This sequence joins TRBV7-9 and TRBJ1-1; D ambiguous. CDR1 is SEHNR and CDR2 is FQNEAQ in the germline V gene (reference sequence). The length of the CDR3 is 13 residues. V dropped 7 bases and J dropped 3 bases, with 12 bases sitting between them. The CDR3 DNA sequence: TGTGCCAGCAACCCACGCGAGGACACTGAAGCTTTCTTT. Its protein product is CASNPREDTEAFF. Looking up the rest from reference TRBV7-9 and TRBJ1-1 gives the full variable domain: DTGVSQNPRHKITKRGQNVTFRCDPISEHNRLYWYRQTLGQGPEFLTYFQNEAQLEKSRLLSDRFSAERPKGSFSTLEIQRTEQGDSAMYLCASNPREDTEAFFGQGTRLTVV.

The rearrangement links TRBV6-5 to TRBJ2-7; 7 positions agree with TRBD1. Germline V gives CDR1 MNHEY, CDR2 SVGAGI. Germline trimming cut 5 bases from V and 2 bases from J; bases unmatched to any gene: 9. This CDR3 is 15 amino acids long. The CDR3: CASSPSPGTAYEQYF. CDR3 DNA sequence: TGTGCCAGCAGTCCATCCCCCGGGACAGCCTACGAGCAGTACTTC.

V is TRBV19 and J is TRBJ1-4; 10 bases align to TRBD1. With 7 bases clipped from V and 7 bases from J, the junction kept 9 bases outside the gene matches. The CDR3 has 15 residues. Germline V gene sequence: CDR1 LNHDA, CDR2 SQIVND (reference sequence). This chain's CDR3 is CASTGTGVEVEKLFF. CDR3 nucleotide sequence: TGTGCCAGTACCGGGACAGGGGTGGAGGTTGAAAAACTGTTTTTT.

Here the CDR3 DNA reads TGTGCCAGCAGTTACTCGTACGGTAACTATGGCTACACCTTC. Protein: CASSYSYGNYGYTF. This chain links TRBV6-2 or TRBV6-3 with TRBJ1-2; D is unclear. Trimming shortened V by 0 bases and J by 1 base, and 6 bases separated the two germline ends. CDR3 size: 14 residues. The V gene's germline CDR1 is MNHEY and CDR2 SVGEGT.

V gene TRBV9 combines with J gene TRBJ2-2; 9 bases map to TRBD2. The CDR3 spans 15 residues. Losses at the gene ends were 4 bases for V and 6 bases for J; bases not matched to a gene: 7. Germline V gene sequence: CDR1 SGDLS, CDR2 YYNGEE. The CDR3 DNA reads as TGTGCCAGCAGCAAGGGACTAGCCCTCTCCGGGGAGCTGTTTTTT. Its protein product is CASSKGLALSGELFF.

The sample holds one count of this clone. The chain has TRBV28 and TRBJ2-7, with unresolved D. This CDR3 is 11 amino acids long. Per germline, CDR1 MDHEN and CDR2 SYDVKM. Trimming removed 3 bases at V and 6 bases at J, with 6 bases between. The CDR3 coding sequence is TGTGCCAGCAGTTTGAATAGCGAGCAGTACTTC. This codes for CASSLNSEQYF.

CDR3: CASSEADLSGAEQYF. The CDR3, as DNA: TGTGCCAGCAGTGAAGCCGATCTTTCAGGGGCCGAGCAGTACTTC. The chain joins TRBV2 to TRBJ2-7, with D possibly being TRBD1 (6 bases). The CDR3 loop spans 15 amino acids. V gave up 0 bases and J gave up 6 bases, with 15 bases separating them. Germline values: CDR1 SNHLY, CDR2 FYNNEI.

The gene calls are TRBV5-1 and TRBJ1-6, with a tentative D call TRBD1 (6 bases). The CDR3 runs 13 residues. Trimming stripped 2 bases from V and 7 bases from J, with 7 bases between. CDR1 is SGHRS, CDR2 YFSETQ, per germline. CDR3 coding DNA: TGCGCCAGCAGCTTTGGACAGAATTCACCCCTCCACTTT. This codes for CASSFGQNSPLHF.

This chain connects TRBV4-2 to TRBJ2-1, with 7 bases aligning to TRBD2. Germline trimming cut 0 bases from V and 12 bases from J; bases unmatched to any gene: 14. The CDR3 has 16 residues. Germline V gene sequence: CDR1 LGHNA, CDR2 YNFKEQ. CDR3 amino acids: CASSQDGASGSSSQFF. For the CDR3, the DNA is TGTGCCAGCAGCCAAGATGGGGCTAGCGGATCCTCATCGCAGTTCTTC.

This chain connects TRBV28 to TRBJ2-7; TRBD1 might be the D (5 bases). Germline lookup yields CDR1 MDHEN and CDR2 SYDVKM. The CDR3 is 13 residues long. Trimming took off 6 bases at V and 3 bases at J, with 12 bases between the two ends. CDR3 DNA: TGTGCCAGCAGACGGACACCTAGCTACGAGCAGTACTTC. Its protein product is CASRRTPSYEQYF. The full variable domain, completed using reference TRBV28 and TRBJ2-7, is DVKVTQSSRYLVKRTGEKVFLECVQDMDHENMFWYRQDPGLGLRLIYFSYDVKMKEKGDIPEGYSVSREKKERFSLILESASTNQTSMYLCASRRTPSYEQYFGPGTRLTVT.

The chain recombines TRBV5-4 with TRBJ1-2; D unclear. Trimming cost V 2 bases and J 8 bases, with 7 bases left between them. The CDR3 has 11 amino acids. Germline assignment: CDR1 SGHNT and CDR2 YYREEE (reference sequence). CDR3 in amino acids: CASSLSLGYTF. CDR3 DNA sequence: TGTGCCAGCAGCTTATCTCTCGGCTACACCTTC.

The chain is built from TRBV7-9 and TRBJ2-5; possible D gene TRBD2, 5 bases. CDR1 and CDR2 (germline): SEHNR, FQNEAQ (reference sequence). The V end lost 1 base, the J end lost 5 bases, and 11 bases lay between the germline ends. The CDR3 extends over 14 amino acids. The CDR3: CASSLDREHETQYF. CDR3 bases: TGTGCCAGCAGCTTAGATCGGGAACACGAGACCCAGTACTTC.

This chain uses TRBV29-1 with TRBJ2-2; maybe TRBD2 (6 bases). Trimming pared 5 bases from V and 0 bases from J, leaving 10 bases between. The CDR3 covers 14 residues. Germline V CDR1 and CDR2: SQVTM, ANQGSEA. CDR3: CSVKGLTNTGELFF. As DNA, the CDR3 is TGCAGCGTTAAGGGACTTACGAACACCGGGGAGCTGTTTTTT.